Below are 21 T cell receptor beta chains sequenced from a single sample in a study of T cells in Graves' hyperthyroidism and ophthalmopathy. Regions amplified from RNA transcripts were the TCR beta CDR3 regions. First-round RT-PCR with HTBI primers amplified the TCR CDR3 region. TCRdb passed the multiplex PCR reads through MiXCR, listing each CDR3 protein once. The data show approximately 400,000 distinct CDR3 sequences, with around a sixth seen just once and roughly 25% held by the top ten. Sequenced material: blood. The receptor set was obtained from a woman between 18 and 29 years old with Graves' hyperthyroidism that later progressed to Graves' ophthalmopathy.

The chain combines TRBV28 with TRBJ2-7; TRBD2 matches at 7 bases. V was pared by 2 bases and J by 5 bases, with 6 bases of the junction left unmatched. Germline V gene lookup returns CDR1 MDHEN and CDR2 SYDVKM. The CDR3 is made up of 14 amino acids. CDR3 in amino acids: CASSLRGGIHEQYF. CDR3 in DNA: TGTGCCAGCAGTTTAAGGGGAGGGATCCACGAGCAGTACTTC.

In this sample, this clonotype turned up a few times. The chain joins TRBV14 to TRBJ2-5; D unclear. Germline loops: CDR1 SGHDN, CDR2 FVKESK. The CDR3 contains 14 residues. Trimming pared 1 base from V and 3 bases from J, leaving 9 bases between. CDR3 amino acids: CASSQVWGKETQYF. CDR3 DNA: TGTGCCAGCAGCCAAGTCTGGGGTAAAGAGACCCAGTACTTC.

At least ten counts were recorded for this clonotype. V usage is TRBV18 and J usage is TRBJ1-1; TRBD1 might be the D (5 bases). V was pared by 2 bases and J by 2 bases, with 9 bases between. The CDR3 contains 14 residues. The germline V gene encodes CDR1 KGHSH and CDR2 LQKENI. CDR3 DNA sequence: TGTGCCAGCTCACCAATCACAGGTAACACTGAAGCTTTCTTT. The encoded protein is CASSPITGNTEAFF.

This clonotype came up many times. The V call is TRBV27, the J call TRBJ2-4; TRBD2 is a possible D gene (6 bases). The V end lost 6 bases, the J end lost 3 bases, and 6 bases lay between the germline ends. Germline V gene lookup returns CDR1 MNHEY and CDR2 SMNVEV (reference sequence). The CDR3 totals 12 residues. CDR3 nucleotide sequence: TGTGCCAGCAGGGGAGGCAAAAACATTCAGTACTTC. Its translation: CASRGGKNIQYF.

This clonotype was found many times. The chain is built from TRBV28 and TRBJ2-5, with D perhaps matching TRBD1 or TRBD2 (6 bases each). The CDR3 totals 12 residues. Trimming took 9 bases from V and 5 from J, leaving 13 bases between them. Per germline, CDR1 MDHEN and CDR2 SYDVKM. The CDR3 DNA follows: TGTGCCAGTGGGGGGCTGTATGAGACCCAGTACTTC. Amino acid sequence: CASGGLYETQYF.

Concerning this clonotype: A clone one base away is much larger, so this may be a read error. The CDR3 does not end in the conserved phenylalanine or tryptophan, so this is likely a read error. This chain uses TRBV6-9 with TRBJ2-5; D is uncertain. The germline V and J ends were trimmed by 6 bases and 5 bases, with 7 bases remaining between them. The CDR3 spans 11 residues. Germline lookup yields CDR1 MNHGY and CDR2 SVAAGI. CDR3 region: CASRYPETQYS. In nucleotides, the CDR3 is TGTGCCAGCAGGTACCCGGAGACCCAGTACTCC.

This clonotype was observed many times. The CDR3 loop reads CSAKERTDTQYF. In nucleotides, the CDR3 is TGCAGTGCTAAAGAACGGACAGATACGCAGTATTTT. This chain connects TRBV20-1 to TRBJ2-3; no definite D call. The CDR3 has 12 residues. Between the trimmed V and J ends, which lost 4 bases and 3 bases, there was a span of 8 bases. CDR1 DFQATT and CDR2 SNEGSKA come from the germline V gene (reference sequence).

This clonotype was recorded at least ten times. The chain links TRBV2 to TRBJ2-2; tentative D call: TRBD2 (6 bases). This CDR3 is 15 amino acids long. Trimming removed 5 bases at V and 6 bases at J, with 16 bases between. Germline loops: CDR1 SNHLY, CDR2 FYNNEI. The CDR3 region has the DNA TGTGCCAGCAGTCCCACTAGCACGGTGGCCGGGGAGCTGTTTTTT. This codes for CASSPTSTVAGELFF. The full variable domain, completed using reference TRBV2 and TRBJ2-2, is EPEVTQTPSHQVTQMGQEVILRCVPISNHLYFYWYRQILGQKVEFLVSFYNNEISEKSEIFDDQFSVERPDGSNFTLKIRSTKLEDSAMYFCASSPTSTVAGELFFGEGSRLTVL.

This clonotype occurred many times. J is TRBJ2-1 and V is TRBV3-1; TRBD2 agrees at 10 bases. After removal of 1 base from V and 9 bases from J, the junction contained 9 bases not matched to a gene. There are 16 residues in the CDR3. The germline gives CDR1 LGHDT, CDR2 YNNKEL (reference sequence). The CDR3 DNA is TGTGCCAGCAGCCAAGTACTAGCGGGGCTGAACGGTGAGCAGTTCTTC. Residues: CASSQVLAGLNGEQFF.

Many counts were recorded for this clonotype. The chain combines TRBV4-1 with TRBJ2-1; 9 bases align to TRBD1. The CDR3 length is 16 residues. The V gene's germline CDR1 is MGHRA and CDR2 YSYEKL. V trimming: 0 bases; J trimming: 4 bases; junction bases outside the gene matches: 4. The CDR3 DNA reads as TGCGCCAGCAGCCAAGAAGGGGGACAGGGTTACAATGAGCAGTTCTTC. Its protein is CASSQEGGQGYNEQFF.

This chain connects TRBV4-1 to TRBJ2-7, with D possibly matching TRBD1 (5 bases). The V and J ends lost 1 base and 3 bases respectively, with 10 bases between them. Germline V lookup: CDR1 MGHRA, CDR2 YSYEKL. The CDR3 is 14 amino acids. The CDR3 nucleotides are TGCGCCAGCAGCCAAGGACAGATAGTCTACGAGCAGTACTTC. Protein sequence: CASSQGQIVYEQYF.

On this clonotype itself: A single base separates this from a much larger clone, so it may be a read error. This chain links TRBV7-9 with TRBJ2-7; TRBD2 might be the D (6 bases). CDR1 is SEHNR, CDR2 FQNEAQ, per germline (reference sequence). This CDR3 has 13 residues. CDR3 nucleotide sequence: TGTGCCGGCAGCTTAGCGGAGGCCGAGCAGCAGTACTTC. This gives the protein CAGSLAEAEQQYF.

At least ten counts were recorded for this clonotype. The rearrangement links TRBV6-1 to TRBJ2-3, with TRBD2 matching over 11 bases. The V gene end was trimmed by 6 bases and the J gene end by 2 bases; junction bases not matched to a gene: 4. The CDR3 is 15 amino acids. From germline, CDR1 is MNHNS and CDR2 SASEGT. CDR3 protein: CASRRTSGSTDTQYF. The CDR3 DNA sequence: TGTGCCAGCAGGCGGACTAGCGGGTCCACAGATACGCAGTATTTT.

This clonotype came up a few times. The V call is TRBV7-6, the J call TRBJ2-7; 8 nucleotides agree with TRBD2. The CDR3 spans 14 residues. J was trimmed by 6 bases and V by 2 bases; bases with no gene match: 6. Germline loops: CDR1 SGHVS, CDR2 FNYEAQ. CDR3 in DNA: TGTGCCAGCAGCTTATCGGGACTAGTAAGCGAGCAGTACTTC. This translates into CASSLSGLVSEQYF.

This clonotype turned up a few times. The rearrangement joins TRBV29-1 to TRBJ2-7; 12 bases agree with TRBD2. Germline CDR1 is SQVTM and CDR2 is ANQGSEA. The CDR3 has 14 residues. V lost 7 bases to trimming and J lost 5 bases; unmatched junction nucleotides: 9. The CDR3 sequence is CSAARTSGNDEQYF. CDR3 DNA sequence: TGCAGCGCCGCCCGGACTAGCGGGAACGACGAGCAGTACTTC.

This clonotype was recorded at least ten times. In nucleotides, the CDR3 is TGCAGTGGCGGGACAACAGGAAGCTACACCTTC. Residues: CSGGTTGSYTF. V and J are TRBV20-1 and TRBJ1-2, with D possibly TRBD1 on 6 matching bases. Germline CDR1 reads DFQATT; CDR2 reads SNEGSKA (reference sequence). This CDR3 spans 11 amino acids. V lost 7 bases and J lost 9, with 15 bases in between.

At least ten counts were recorded for this clonotype. The CDR3 bases are TGTGCCATCACCCCGACGGTGAACACTGAAGCTTTCTTT. Translated, it gives CAITPTVNTEAFF. The chain couples TRBV10-3 to TRBJ1-1; D not certain. V lost 7 bases to trimming and J lost 0 bases, with 9 bases between them. CDR3 size: 13 residues. CDR1 is ENHRY, CDR2 SYGVKD, per germline.

This chain uses TRBV11-2 with TRBJ1-3; D unresolved. The CDR3 has 15 amino acids. V lost 7 bases and J 0 bases, leaving 13 bases between the germline ends. In germline, CDR1 is SGHAT, CDR2 FQNNGV. This CDR3 is CASTLGSFSGNTIYF. CDR3 DNA: TGTGCCAGCACCTTGGGGTCTTTCTCTGGAAACACCATATATTTT. Based on the CDR3 plus reference TRBV11-2 and TRBJ1-3, the full variable domain is EAGVAQSPRYKIIEKRQSVAFWCNPISGHATLYWYQQILGQGPKLLIQFQNNGVVDDSQLPKDRFSAERLKGVDSTLKIQPAKLEDSAVYLCASTLGSFSGNTIYFGEGSWLTVV.

The V gene is TRBV28, the J gene TRBJ2-7; 10 nucleotides line up with TRBD1. The J segment lost 0 bases and the V segment lost 5 bases, leaving 7 bases of the junction unmatched. Germline loops: CDR1 MDHEN, CDR2 SYDVKM. The CDR3 consists of 16 residues. The CDR3 is CASSDPGQGSSYEQYF. Here the CDR3 DNA reads TGTGCCAGCAGTGACCCGGGACAGGGGAGCTCCTACGAGCAGTACTTC.

This clonotype was counted at least ten times. The chain combines TRBV27 with TRBJ2-1, with 10 bases lining up with TRBD1. The junction had 8 bases not matched to a gene; V was cut back by 6 bases and J by 0 bases. CDR3 size: 17 residues. Germline lookup yields CDR1 MNHEY and CDR2 SMNVEV (reference sequence). The CDR3 DNA sequence: TGTGCCAGCAGGGTTGGGACAGGGGTTAGCTCCTACAATGAGCAGTTCTTC. It is translated as CASRVGTGVSSYNEQFF.

In its sample, this clonotype was seen many times. The chain employs TRBV3-1 and TRBJ2-4; D may be TRBD1 (5 bases). Germline lookup yields CDR1 LGHDT and CDR2 YNNKEL (reference sequence). Trimming pared 6 bases from V and 7 bases from J, leaving 16 bases between. The CDR3 covers 14 residues. CDR3 sequence reads: CASSRRQGENIQYF. For the CDR3, the DNA is TGTGCCAGCAGTCGTCGGCAGGGTGAGAACATTCAGTACTTC.